The sequence of this TCR beta chain was determined in a study of blood T cells in healthy people across ages. On the study more broadly: The capture of about one barcoded beta molecule per two T cells was achieved by template switching.

The authors ran a second PCR of 7 to 11 cycles using a sample-barcoded 5' primer and a J-beta primer mix. TCRdb itself ran the 5' RACE reads through MiXCR, one entry per CDR3 protein. The table includes under 2,000,000 distinct CDR3 sequences, just under 50% detected once. This clonotype was observed a few times. The antigen is undetermined. The CDR3 totals 20 residues. Germline CDR1 reads DFQATT; CDR2 reads SNEGSKA (reference sequence). V lost 0 bases, J lost 3 bases, and 17 bases stayed unmatched. Study results and caveats: Long-lived donors had more naive CD4+ cells and higher diversity than aged donors.

The sequence derives from a woman in her thirties or forties in good health. Material: blood. This sequence joins TRBV20-1 and TRBJ2-1, with TRBD2 matching over 10 bases. DNA for the CDR3: TGCAGTGCTAGAGATGGTCGCCCTAGCGGGGGCCCTTCTAACTACAATGAGCAGTTCTTC. This sequence encodes CSARDGRPSGGPSNYNEQFF.